This T cell receptor beta chain was sequenced during a study of beta chain features in type 1 diabetes. Study information: About 110,000,000 sorted cells were examined across all samples. Study findings and constraints: Shorter TCRB CDR3s, moderately but significantly so, were found in Type 1 diabetes patients in all four CD4+ subsets.

The CDR3 length is 15 residues. V was trimmed by 1 base and J by 4 bases, leaving 17 bases between them. Germline CDR1 and CDR2: SQVTM and ANQGSEA. This clone showed up just a few times. The antigen remains undetermined. Reverse transcription of all isolated RNA meant that expressed TCRB transcripts were sequenced. The table came from immunoSEQ multiplex PCR; TCRdb's copy has only in-frame clones and leaves some out. The sample shows under 300,000 clones, around 24% of them seen only once. This clonotype was obtained from a woman in her twenties or thirties with type 1 diabetes. What was sequenced was naive CD4+ T cells from blood. The chain has TRBV29-1 and TRBJ2-7, with TRBD2 as a possible D gene (6 bases). CDR3 residues: CSVEGLAEGRYEQYF. DNA for the CDR3: TGCAGCGTTGAAGGCCTCGCGGAGGGCCGTTACGAGCAGTACTTC.